This entry features one TCR beta chain sequence. The data belong to a study of blood T cell repertoires in COVID-19. Across the study: Researchers got acute and convalescent COVID-19 samples from the United States, Italy and Spain. Sample material is recorded as cDNA or gDNA derived from T cells, B-cell-depleted T cells, or PBMCs.

This CDR3 region has 16 residues. V lost 1 base to trimming and J lost 0 bases, with 7 bases between them. In germline, CDR1 is SEHNR, CDR2 FQNEAQ (reference sequence). Authors' methods: Amplified reference gene primers provided the basis for estimating nucleated cell counts. The repertoire was sequenced with immunoSEQ multiplex PCR; TCRdb's copy has only in-frame clones and lacks some. V and J calls and clone size are those listed in that table; D and trimming were worked out from the DNA. This table holds roughly 98,000 clones, around 85% found once. The J gene is TRBJ1-6, the V gene TRBV7-9; no clear D gene. This clonotype was sampled from a woman in her 70s with active or convalescent COVID-19. Sequenced: peripheral blood. CDR3 DNA: TGTGCCAGCAGCTTAGTGGTGAGCTCCTATAATTCACCCCTCCACTTT. Amino acid sequence: CASSLVVSSYNSPLHF.